Below, 32 T cell receptor beta chains from the same sample are listed, as sequenced in a study of neurological immune-mediated disorders. Time point noted: longitudinal time-point 3. A single record per CDR3 protein comes from TCRdb applying MiXCR to the 5' RACE reads. The sample has 85,000 to 110,000 distinct CDR3 sequences, about 10% seen once. Material: PBMCs. The origin of the receptors is a female donor with HTLV-1-associated myelopathy (HAM/TSP).

The chain links TRBV5-1 to TRBJ2-3, with 13 bases aligning to TRBD2. V was pared by 3 bases and J by 13 bases, with 8 bases of the junction left unmatched. The CDR3 is 14 residues long. The germline V gene has CDR1 SGHRS and CDR2 YFSETQ. CDR3 loop: CASSSGTSGAREYF. In nucleotides, the CDR3 is TGCGCCAGCAGCTCAGGGACTAGCGGGGCCCGGGAGTATTTT. The full variable domain, its missing parts supplied by reference TRBV5-1 and TRBJ2-3, is KAGVTQTPRYLIKTRGQQVTLSCSPISGHRSVSWYQQTPGQGLQFLFEYFSETQRNKGNFPGRFSGRQFSNSRSEMNVSTLELGDSALYLCASSSGTSGAREYFGPGTRLTVL.

This clonotype was found many times. This chain joins TRBV5-1 and TRBJ1-4; 9 bases map to TRBD1. Germline values: CDR1 SGHRS, CDR2 YFSETQ. V shed 7 bases, J shed 7 bases, and the junction held 8 bases outside the gene matches. The CDR3 has 14 residues. The CDR3 region has the DNA TGCGCCAGCCGTGGGGACAGGGCCTCTGAAAAACTGTTTTTT. Its translation: CASRGDRASEKLFF.

Details on this clonotype: A much larger clone differs by one base, so this may be a read error. The CDR3 DNA reads TGTGCCATCAGCCTAGCGGTGGGGCTCACCGGGGAGCTGTTTTTT. It yields the protein CAISLAVGLTGELFF. This sequence joins TRBV10-3 and TRBJ2-2, with 7 bases identical to TRBD2. Trimming at V came to 6 bases and at J to 4 bases, leaving 8 bases not matched to a gene. The CDR3 totals 15 residues. Germline values: CDR1 ENHRY, CDR2 SYGVKD.

This clonotype was counted between two and nine times. The V gene is TRBV7-9, the J gene TRBJ2-1; either TRBD1 or TRBD2 may supply D (5 bases each). Trimming took 3 bases from V and 10 from J, leaving 10 bases between them. The CDR3 has 12 amino acids. Germline V gives CDR1 SEHNR, CDR2 FQNEAQ (reference sequence). CDR3: CASSFEGREQFF. The CDR3 DNA is TGTGCCAGCAGCTTTGAGGGGCGGGAGCAGTTCTTC.

This clonotype was found a few times. The rearrangement joins TRBV3-1 to TRBJ2-1, with D hard to call. The V end lost 0 bases, the J end lost 4 bases, and 10 bases lay between the germline ends. CDR3 length: 15 amino acids. CDR1 and CDR2 (germline): LGHDT, YNNKEL (reference sequence). The CDR3 region is CASSQEAGTYNEQFF. The CDR3 nucleotides are TGTGCCAGCAGCCAAGAGGCTGGAACTTACAATGAGCAGTTCTTC.

The sample holds many counts of this clonotype. The chain uses TRBV28 and TRBJ1-2; the match to TRBD1 covers 9 bases. The CDR3 spans 13 residues. Unmatched junction bases numbered 11, after V lost 6 bases and J lost 12 bases. Germline CDR1 MDHEN, CDR2 SYDVKM. CDR3 sequence: CASRTGTGFYHTF. As DNA, the CDR3 is TGTGCCAGCAGAACCGGGACAGGGTTTTACCACACCTTC.

This clonotype was seen ten or more times. The chain joins TRBV28 to TRBJ1-1; D may be TRBD1 (5 bases). Germline V CDR1 and CDR2: MDHEN, SYDVKM. V lost 6 bases and J 0 bases, leaving 11 bases between the germline ends. This CDR3 has 14 residues. The CDR3, as DNA: TGTGCCAGCAGGCACGGGACCCTGAACACTGAAGCTTTCTTT. Translated, it gives CASRHGTLNTEAFF.

CDR3 in DNA: TGTGCCTGGAGCTTAGAAGCGGGGGGAGATACGCAGTATTTT. Translation gives CAWSLEAGGDTQYF. This sequence joins TRBV30 and TRBJ2-3; TRBD2 matches at 9 bases. Germline V gene lookup returns CDR1 GTSNPN and CDR2 SVGIG (reference sequence). This CDR3 has 14 residues. V shed 3 bases and J 5 bases; nucleotides not matched to a gene: 6.

This clonotype was seen ten or more times. The CDR3 DNA follows: TGTGCCAGCAGTTACGGGGGCCCCTACGAGCAGTACTTC. Protein: CASSYGGPYEQYF. The rearrangement joins TRBV6-5 to TRBJ2-7; weak D call: TRBD1 (6 bases). The CDR3 has 13 amino acids. Looked up from germline, CDR1 is MNHEY and CDR2 is SVGAGI. V was shortened by 2 bases and J by 2 bases, with 7 bases between the two germline ends.

Many counts were recorded for this clonotype. The chain combines TRBV9 with TRBJ2-7; D tentatively fits TRBD1 or TRBD2 (5 bases each). The CDR3 sequence is 14 residues long. Trimming took 10 bases from V and 3 from J, leaving 20 bases between them. Germline V gene sequence: CDR1 SGDLS, CDR2 YYNGEE. The CDR3 nucleotides read TGTGCCCCCATCTGGGGACGGAGCCTCTACGAGCAGTACTTC. Translating gives CAPIWGRSLYEQYF.

This clonotype was detected ten times or more. The chain carries TRBV20-1 and TRBJ1-6; D remains unclear. CDR1 and CDR2 (germline): DFQATT, SNEGSKA (reference sequence). The CDR3 is 17 amino acids. V gave up 0 bases and J gave up 9 bases, with 21 bases separating them. This CDR3 is CSARDRVLGPVGSPLHF. Here the CDR3 DNA reads TGCAGTGCTAGAGATCGGGTGCTAGGACCGGTGGGTTCACCCCTCCACTTT.

This chain uses TRBV4-1 with TRBJ2-7; a possible D gene is TRBD1 (5 bases). The germline gives CDR1 MGHRA, CDR2 YSYEKL. This CDR3 contains 15 residues. Trimming pared 3 bases from V and 0 bases from J, leaving 12 bases between. CDR3 amino acids: CASSQGRGPSYEQYF. In nucleotides, the CDR3 is TGCGCCAGCAGCCAGGGGCGTGGACCCTCCTACGAGCAGTACTTC.

This clonotype has a count of ten or more. J is TRBJ1-5 and V is TRBV5-1, with TRBD1 matching over 8 bases. CDR3 size: 14 residues. Losses at the gene ends were 4 bases for V and 5 bases for J; bases not matched to a gene: 5. Per germline, CDR1 SGHRS and CDR2 YFSETQ. Written as DNA, the CDR3 is TGCGCCAGCAGCCCGGCGACAGGGGATCAGCCCCAGCATTTT. It encodes CASSPATGDQPQHF. Complete variable domain (other parts from reference TRBV5-1 and TRBJ1-5): KAGVTQTPRYLIKTRGQQVTLSCSPISGHRSVSWYQQTPGQGLQFLFEYFSETQRNKGNFPGRFSGRQFSNSRSEMNVSTLELGDSALYLCASSPATGDQPQHFGDGTRLSIL.

The chain uses TRBV4-1 and TRBJ2-5, with 10 bases that match TRBD2. V gave up 3 bases and J gave up 5 bases; unmatched junction bases: 6. The CDR3 contains 15 residues. CDR1 is MGHRA, CDR2 YSYEKL, per germline. CDR3 region: CASSQAGTSAETQYF. For the CDR3, the DNA is TGCGCCAGCAGCCAGGCCGGGACTAGCGCGGAGACCCAGTACTTC.

This clonotype occurred a few times. The V gene is TRBV7-2, the J gene TRBJ2-1; 8 nucleotides line up with TRBD1. Germline V lookup: CDR1 SGHTA, CDR2 FQGNSA. The trim removed 6 bases at V and 9 bases at J, leaving 4 bases unmatched. CDR3 size: 12 residues. CDR3 in amino acids: CASRDRATEQFF. As DNA, the CDR3 is TGTGCCAGCAGGGACAGGGCCACTGAGCAGTTCTTC. The whole variable domain, filled in from reference TRBV7-2 and TRBJ2-1, reads GAGVSQSPSNKVTEKGKDVELRCDPISGHTALYWYRQSLGQGLEFLIYFQGNSAPDKSGLPSDRFSAERTGGSVSTLTIQRTQQEDSAVYLCASRDRATEQFFGPGTRLTVL.

The chain employs TRBV6-2 or TRBV6-3 and TRBJ2-3; D unclear. CDR1 MNHEY and CDR2 SVGEGT come from the germline V gene. There are 13 residues in the CDR3. The germline V and J ends were trimmed by 2 bases and 6 bases, with 9 bases remaining between them. CDR3 sequence: CASSYVFRDTQYF. DNA for the CDR3: TGTGCCAGCAGTTACGTCTTCCGGGATACGCAGTATTTT.

This clonotype was seen repeatedly, ten times or more. The chain uses TRBV5-1 and TRBJ1-2, with D perhaps matching TRBD1 (6 bases). Deletions cut 4 bases from V and 1 base from J, with 11 bases between. The CDR3 loop spans 14 amino acids. Germline V gene sequence: CDR1 SGHRS, CDR2 YFSETQ. Written as DNA, the CDR3 is TGCGCCAGCAGCGGGGGGACAAGTAACTATGGCTACACCTTC. Amino acid sequence: CASSGGTSNYGYTF.

A few counts support this clonotype. The V and J genes are TRBV6-5 and TRBJ2-2, with D unresolved. Per germline, CDR1 MNHEY and CDR2 SVGAGI. This CDR3 contains 16 residues. Trimming removed 2 bases from V and 0 bases from J, with 10 bases in between. Written as DNA, the CDR3 is TGTGCCAGCAGTTACGTTTCAGTCACGAACACCGGGGAGCTGTTTTTT. Translating it yields CASSYVSVTNTGELFF.

This chain joins TRBV5-4 and TRBJ2-3; 9 bases line up with TRBD2. The CDR3 length is 16 residues. CDR1 and CDR2 from the germline V gene are SGHNT and YYREEE (reference sequence). Trimming at V came to 2 bases and at J to 4 bases, leaving 8 bases not matched to a gene. CDR3 loop: CASSFGGGAGADTQYF. Here the CDR3 DNA reads TGTGCCAGCAGCTTTGGCGGGGGGGCCGGCGCAGATACGCAGTATTTT.

This clonotype was seen ten or more times. The chain links TRBV4-1 to TRBJ1-4; 7 bases line up with TRBD1. The CDR3 has 15 residues. CDR1 and CDR2 (germline): MGHRA, YSYEKL. The V gene end was trimmed by 5 bases and the J gene end by 2 bases; junction bases not matched to a gene: 5. CDR3 sequence reads: CASSLQGGTNEKLFF. The CDR3 DNA reads as TGCGCCAGCAGCTTGCAGGGGGGCACTAATGAAAAACTGTTTTTT.

This clonotype occurred many times. J is TRBJ2-7 and V is TRBV7-2, with D possibly called TRBD1 or TRBD2 (5 bases each). V lost 3 bases and J 0 bases, leaving 9 bases between the germline ends. CDR3 length equals 14 residues. Germline loops: CDR1 SGHTA, CDR2 FQGNSA. CDR3 DNA: TGTGCCAGCAGCTTTGCCGGGACCTCCTACGAGCAGTACTTC. Translating it yields CASSFAGTSYEQYF.

The gene calls are TRBV14 and TRBJ1-1; unclear D gene. This CDR3 spans 11 amino acids. Germline CDR1 SGHDN, CDR2 FVKESK. The ends were cut back, 2 bases at V and 5 bases at J, with 3 bases in the middle. The chain's CDR3 is CASSQYTEAFF. CDR3 bases: TGTGCCAGCAGCCAATATACTGAAGCTTTCTTT. The full variable domain, completed using reference TRBV14 and TRBJ1-1, is EAGVTQFPSHSVIEKGQTVTLRCDPISGHDNLYWYRRVMGKEIKFLLHFVKESKQDESGMPNNRFLAERTGGTYSTLKVQPAELEDSGVYFCASSQYTEAFFGQGTRLTVV.

At least ten counts were recorded for this clonotype. The V and J genes are TRBV12-3 or TRBV12-4 and TRBJ1-3, with D maybe TRBD1 (5 bases). Trimming removed 3 bases from V and 4 bases from J, with 10 bases in between. The CDR3 has 14 residues. In DNA, the CDR3 is TGTGCCAGCAGTTTGGTCGGACAAGGAAACACCATATATTTT. Amino acids: CASSLVGQGNTIYF.

In this sample, this clonotype turned up many times. The gene calls are TRBV20-1 and TRBJ2-5; 8 nucleotides align to TRBD1. The CDR3 spans 14 residues. Germline V CDR1 and CDR2: DFQATT, SNEGSKA (reference sequence). The trim removed 0 bases at V and 4 bases at J, leaving 4 bases unmatched. In DNA, the CDR3 is TGCAGTGCTAGAGACAGGGGGCGCTCAGAGACCCAGTACTTC. Translated, it gives CSARDRGRSETQYF.

This clonotype was counted many times. This chain links TRBV5-1 with TRBJ2-7, with D possibly matching TRBD1 (6 bases). Germline V gene lookup returns CDR1 SGHRS and CDR2 YFSETQ. This CDR3 region has 12 residues. Trimming removed 5 bases at V and 6 bases at J, with 12 bases between. The CDR3 DNA sequence: TGCGCCAGCAGATTACAGGGAGCCGAGCAGTACTTC. Amino acid sequence: CASRLQGAEQYF.

This clonotype appeared many times. The rearrangement uses TRBV20-1 and TRBJ2-3, with TRBD2 matching over 9 bases. Trimming removed 4 bases from V and 8 bases from J; junction bases left unmatched: 19. CDR1 and CDR2 (germline): DFQATT, SNEGSKA (reference sequence). The CDR3 loop spans 17 amino acids. As DNA, the CDR3 is TGCAGTGCTAAATCGACGCTAGCGGGGATCCGAATCGGTACGCAGTATTTT. Amino acids: CSAKSTLAGIRIGTQYF.

This clonotype was seen many times. The chain is built from TRBV5-5 and TRBJ2-3; 7 nucleotides line up with TRBD1. This CDR3 comprises 15 residues. Germline V gene data show CDR1 as SGHKS and CDR2 as YYEKEE (reference sequence). V lost 4 bases and J lost 0; bases outside the gene matches: 5. CDR3 residues: CASSDRDSSTDTQYF. The CDR3 DNA sequence: TGTGCCAGCAGCGACCGGGACAGTAGCACAGATACGCAGTATTTT.

This clonotype was observed many times. The chain is built from TRBV5-1 and TRBJ2-2; TRBD1 is a possible D gene (6 bases). CDR1 and CDR2 (germline): SGHRS, YFSETQ. V lost 0 bases to trimming and J lost 2 bases, with 8 bases between them. The CDR3 length is 15 residues. CDR3 sequence (DNA): TGCGCCAGCAGCTTGGCGGACAGAAACACCGGGGAGCTGTTTTTT. It is translated as CASSLADRNTGELFF.

Many counts were recorded for this clonotype. The V gene is TRBV5-1, the J gene TRBJ2-7; no definite D call. V was pared by 6 bases and J by 5 bases, with 9 bases between. Per germline, CDR1 SGHRS and CDR2 YFSETQ. CDR3 length equals 11 residues. The CDR3 reads CASNQDHEQYF. The DNA for the CDR3 is TGCGCCAGCAACCAGGATCACGAGCAGTACTTC.

There are many counts of this clonotype. The chain uses TRBV3-1 and TRBJ2-1; 7 nucleotides agree with TRBD2. J lost 5 bases, V lost 1 base, and 8 bases had no gene match. From germline, CDR1 is LGHDT and CDR2 YNNKEL (reference sequence). This CDR3 region has 16 residues. DNA of the CDR3: TGTGCCAGCAGCCAAGTTCCGCGGGAGCTTAACAATGAGCAGTTCTTC. It specifies CASSQVPRELNNEQFF.

This clonotype was seen at least ten times. This chain joins TRBV20-1 and TRBJ2-5; possibly TRBD2 for D (5 bases). Per germline, CDR1 DFQATT and CDR2 SNEGSKA (reference sequence). This CDR3 spans 12 amino acids. V was shortened by 3 bases and J by 3 bases, with 8 bases between the two germline ends. The CDR3 nucleotides read TGCAGTGCTAGCGAAGCGGAAGAGACCCAGTACTTC. It encodes CSASEAEETQYF.

This clonotype was observed at least ten times. V gene TRBV5-1 combines with J gene TRBJ2-2, with 8 bases identical to TRBD1. Losses at the gene ends were 7 bases for V and 1 base for J; bases not matched to a gene: 6. The germline CDR1 and CDR2 sequences are SGHRS and YFSETQ. This CDR3 spans 15 amino acids. CDR3 coding DNA: TGCGCCAGCGGTACAGGGGGACGGAACACCGGGGAGCTGTTTTTT. It is translated as CASGTGGRNTGELFF.